The source of this T cell receptor beta chain is a study of blood T cell repertoires in COVID-19. CDR1 is LNHDA, CDR2 SQIVND, per germline (reference sequence). V trimming: 5 bases; J trimming: 4 bases; junction bases outside the gene matches: 7. The CDR3 extends over 14 amino acids. Measured with immunoSEQ multiplex PCR; TCRdb has only the in-frame clones, and not every one. The sample shows 200,000 or so clones, 75% to 90% of them seen only once. This receptor was taken from a woman aged 40 to 50 with acute COVID-19. This chain joins TRBV19 and TRBJ1-2; TRBD1 agrees at 7 bases. Specimen: PBMCs or T cells enriched from blood (not recorded which). CDR3 in DNA: TGTGCCAGTAGTGCTAGGAAGGGGGCCTATGGCTACACCTTC. This translates into CASSARKGAYGYTF. Complete variable domain (other parts from reference TRBV19 and TRBJ1-2): DGGITQSPKYLFRKEGQNVTLSCEQNLNHDAMYWYRQDPGQGLRLIYYSQIVNDFQKGDIAEGYSVSREKKESFPLTVTSAQKNPTAFYLCASSARKGAYGYTFGSGTRLTVV.